The 8 T cell receptor beta chains reported below all come from one sample, sequenced in a study of Tregs in tolerant kidney transplant recipients. The assay was immunoSEQ multiplex PCR, and TCRdb's table has in-frame clones only and misses some. The listing records under 55,000 clones. Source: CD4+ T cells from blood, taken before the transplant. Receptors originate from a human donor who received a combined kidney and bone marrow transplant.

Remarks on this clone: The CDR3 goes on 3 residues after the read ends, and that part is filled in from the germline J gene. The rearrangement joins TRBV7-8 to TRBJ1-5; a possible D gene is TRBD1 (6 bases). The length of the CDR3 is 13 residues. Germline values: CDR1 SGHVS, CDR2 FQNEAQ. Trimming removed 1 base at V and 7 bases at J, with 8 bases between. The DNA read from the CDR3 is TGTGCCAGCAGCTTAGGAGGGGGACAGCCC. Protein sequence: CASSLGGGQP. In full, the CDR3 is CASSLGGGQPQHF.

Remarks on this clone: Read coverage stops 3 residues before the CDR3 terminus; the germline J gene supplies the remainder. This chain joins TRBV7-6 and TRBJ1-1, with 7 nucleotides matching TRBD1. The CDR3 has 15 amino acids. Germline V gives CDR1 SGHVS, CDR2 FNYEAQ. Incomplete CDR3 DNA: TGTGCCAGCAGCTTAGTCCTAGGGGGCTGGGGCGGG. Translated: CASSLVLGGWGG. The entire CDR3 sequence reads CASSLVLGGWGGAFF.

About this clone itself: Read sequence stops 3 residues before the CDR3 end, and the germline J gene provides the missing end. This sequence joins TRBV7-2 and TRBJ1-1, with D maybe TRBD1 (6 bases). This CDR3 comprises 14 residues. In germline, CDR1 is SGHTA, CDR2 FQGNSA. The V end was cut by 2 bases, the J end by 5 bases, with 12 bases between. The CDR3 sequence: CASSLKGRGTEAFF. CDR3 bases read: TGTGCCAGCAGCTTAAAGGGAAGGGGGACTGAA.

A word on this clone: Sequencing ends 3 residues short of the CDR3 end; the germline J gene provides the rest. The gene calls are TRBV5-1 and TRBJ2-3, with D uncertain. The CDR3 length is 14 residues. Germline CDR1 is SGHRS and CDR2 is YFSETQ. V was shortened by 7 bases and J by 1 base, with 13 bases between the two germline ends. CDR3 bases read: TGCGCCAGCGCCATCGCGGAGCGCACAGATACG. Its protein is CASAIAERTDT. In full, the CDR3 reads CASAIAERTDTQYF. Combining the CDR3 with reference TRBV5-1 and TRBJ2-3 gives the whole variable domain KAGVTQTPRYLIKTRGQQVTLSCSPISGHRSVSWYQQTPGQGLQFLFEYFSETQRNKGNFPGRFSGRQFSNSRSEMNVSTLELGDSALYLCASAIAERTDTQYFGPGTRLTVL.

Regarding this clone: The CDR3 end lies 3 residues beyond the end of the read and is filled in from the germline J gene. The rearrangement uses TRBV7-9 and TRBJ1-2; possibly TRBD1 for D (6 bases). Germline CDR1 reads SEHNR; CDR2 reads FQNEAQ (reference sequence). The CDR3 covers 12 residues. CDR3 amino acids: CASSSDRTGYTF. CDR3 DNA, as far as it was read: TGTGCCAGCAGTTCCGACAGGACGGGC.

With regard to this clone: The read falls 3 residues short of the CDR3 end, and the missing part is taken from the germline J gene. V is TRBV7-9 and J is TRBJ1-5, with D perhaps matching TRBD1 (5 bases). This CDR3 is built from 15 residues. V was trimmed by 6 bases and J by 0 bases, leaving 12 bases between them. Germline V gene sequence: CDR1 SEHNR, CDR2 FQNEAQ (reference sequence). CDR3 DNA (partial): TGTGCCAGCAGTTCCGATCAGGGTAGCAATCAGCCC. Residues: CASSSDQGSNQP. In full, the CDR3 reads CASSSDQGSNQPQHF. Full variable domain (remainder filled in from reference TRBV7-9 and TRBJ1-5): DTGVSQNPRHKITKRGQNVTFRCDPISEHNRLYWYRQTLGQGPEFLTYFQNEAQLEKSRLLSDRFSAERPKGSFSTLEIQRTEQGDSAMYLCASSSDQGSNQPQHFGDGTRLSIL.

About this clone itself: The CDR3 goes on 3 residues after the read ends, and that part is filled in from the germline J gene. The rearrangement joins TRBV6-1 to TRBJ1-5, with D perhaps matching TRBD1 (6 bases). CDR3 length: 16 residues. V was clipped by 3 bases and J by 2 bases, with 14 bases between them. Germline values: CDR1 MNHNS, CDR2 SASEGT. CDR3 DNA (partial): TGTGCCAGCAGTGAGCAACAGGGATATGGCAATCAGCCC. It is translated as CASSEQQGYGNQP. The entire CDR3 protein is CASSEQQGYGNQPQHF.

On this clone itself: The read halts 3 residues ahead of the CDR3 end, with the missing end drawn from the germline J gene. The rearrangement links TRBV18 to TRBJ2-4; D might be TRBD2 (6 bases). From germline, CDR1 is KGHSH and CDR2 LQKENI. Trimming pared 0 bases from V and 0 bases from J, leaving 18 bases between. The CDR3 covers 19 residues. Here the CDR3 reads CASSPPGDFGPLAKNIQYF. The part of the CDR3 DNA that was read is TGTGCCAGCTCACCACCAGGGGACTTCGGGCCTTTAGCCAAAAACATT.